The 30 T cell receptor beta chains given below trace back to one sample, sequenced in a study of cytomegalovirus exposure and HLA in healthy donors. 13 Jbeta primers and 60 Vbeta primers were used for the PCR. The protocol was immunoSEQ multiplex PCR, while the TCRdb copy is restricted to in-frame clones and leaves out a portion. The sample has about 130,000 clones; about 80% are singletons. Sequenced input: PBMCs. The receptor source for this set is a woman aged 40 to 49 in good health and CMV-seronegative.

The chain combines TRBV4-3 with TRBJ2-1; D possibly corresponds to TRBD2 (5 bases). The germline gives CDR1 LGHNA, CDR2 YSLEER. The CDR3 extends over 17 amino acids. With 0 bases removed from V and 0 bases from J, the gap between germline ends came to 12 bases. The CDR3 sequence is CASSQDGIGSSYNEQFF. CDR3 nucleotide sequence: TGCGCCAGCAGCCAAGATGGGATAGGGAGCTCCTACAATGAGCAGTTCTTC.

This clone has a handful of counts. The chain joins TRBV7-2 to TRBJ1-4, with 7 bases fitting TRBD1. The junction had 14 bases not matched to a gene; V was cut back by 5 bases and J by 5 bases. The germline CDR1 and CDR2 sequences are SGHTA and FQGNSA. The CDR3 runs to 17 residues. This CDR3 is CASSRQGAFWNNEKLFF. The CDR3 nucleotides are TGTGCCAGCAGCCGACAGGGCGCGTTCTGGAACAATGAAAAACTGTTTTTT.

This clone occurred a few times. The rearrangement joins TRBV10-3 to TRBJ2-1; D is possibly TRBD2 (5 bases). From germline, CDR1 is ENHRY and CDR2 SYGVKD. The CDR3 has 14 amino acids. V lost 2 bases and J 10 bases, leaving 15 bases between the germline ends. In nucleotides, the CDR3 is TGTGCCATCAGTGAGCCTCTCGGGGTTCGGGAGCAGTTCTTC. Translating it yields CAISEPLGVREQFF.

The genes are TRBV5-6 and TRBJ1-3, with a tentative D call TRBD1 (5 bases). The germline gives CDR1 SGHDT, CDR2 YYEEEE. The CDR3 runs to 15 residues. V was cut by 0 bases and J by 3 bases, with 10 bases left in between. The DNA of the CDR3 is TGTGCCAGCAGCTTGGGGGGCCGGTTTGGAAACACCATATATTTT. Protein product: CASSLGGRFGNTIYF.

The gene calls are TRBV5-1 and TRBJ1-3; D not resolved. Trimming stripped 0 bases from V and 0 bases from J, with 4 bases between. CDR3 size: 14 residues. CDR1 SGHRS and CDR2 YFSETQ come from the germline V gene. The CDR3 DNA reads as TGCGCCAGCAGCTTGGGGAGCTCTGGAAACACCATATATTTT. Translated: CASSLGSSGNTIYF. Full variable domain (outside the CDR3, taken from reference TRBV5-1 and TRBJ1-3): KAGVTQTPRYLIKTRGQQVTLSCSPISGHRSVSWYQQTPGQGLQFLFEYFSETQRNKGNFPGRFSGRQFSNSRSEMNVSTLELGDSALYLCASSLGSSGNTIYFGEGSWLTVV.

Here the CDR3 reads CASSQERLSGTGVHEQYF. The CDR3 region has the DNA TGCGCCAGCAGCCAAGAACGACTGTCCGGGACAGGAGTTCACGAGCAGTACTTC. The chain joins TRBV4-1 to TRBJ2-7, with 8 positions matching TRBD1. J was trimmed by 5 bases and V by 0 bases; bases with no gene match: 15. The length of the CDR3 is 18 residues. In germline, CDR1 is MGHRA, CDR2 YSYEKL.

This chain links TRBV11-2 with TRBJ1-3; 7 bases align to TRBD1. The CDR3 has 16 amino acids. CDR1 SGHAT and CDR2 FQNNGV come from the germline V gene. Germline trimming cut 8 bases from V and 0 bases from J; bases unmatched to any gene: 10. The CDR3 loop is CASSRPQGNSGNTIYF. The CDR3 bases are TGTGCCAGCTCAAGACCACAGGGGAACTCTGGAAACACCATATATTTT.

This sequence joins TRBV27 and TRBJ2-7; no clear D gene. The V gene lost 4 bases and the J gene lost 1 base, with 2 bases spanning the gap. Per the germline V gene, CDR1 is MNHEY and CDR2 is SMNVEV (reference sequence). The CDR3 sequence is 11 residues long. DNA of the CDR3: TGTGCCAGCAGTTCGTCCTACGAGCAGTACTTC. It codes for CASSSSYEQYF.

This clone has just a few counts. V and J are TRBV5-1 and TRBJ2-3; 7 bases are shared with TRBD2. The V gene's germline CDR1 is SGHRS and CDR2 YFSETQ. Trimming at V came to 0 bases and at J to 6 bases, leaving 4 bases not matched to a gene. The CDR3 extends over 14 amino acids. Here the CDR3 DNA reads TGCGCCAGCAGCTTGGGCCTTAGCGGGGATACGCAGTATTTT. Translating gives CASSLGLSGDTQYF.

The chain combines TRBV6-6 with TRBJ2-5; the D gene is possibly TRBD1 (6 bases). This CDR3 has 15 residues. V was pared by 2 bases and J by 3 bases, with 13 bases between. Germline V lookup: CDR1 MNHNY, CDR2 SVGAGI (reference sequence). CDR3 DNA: TGTGCCAGCAGTTACCCCGCCCGGGACAAAGAGACCCAGTACTTC. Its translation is CASSYPARDKETQYF.

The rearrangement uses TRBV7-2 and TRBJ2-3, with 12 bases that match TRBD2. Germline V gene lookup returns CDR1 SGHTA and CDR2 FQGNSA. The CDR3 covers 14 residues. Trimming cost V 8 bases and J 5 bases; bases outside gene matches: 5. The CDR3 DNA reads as TGTGCCAGCCTAGCGGGGGGGGAAGGAGATACGCAGTATTTT. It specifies CASLAGGEGDTQYF.

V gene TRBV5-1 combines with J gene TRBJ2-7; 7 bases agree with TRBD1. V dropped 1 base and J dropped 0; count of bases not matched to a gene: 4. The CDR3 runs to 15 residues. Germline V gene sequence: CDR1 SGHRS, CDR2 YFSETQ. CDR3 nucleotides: TGCGCCAGCAGCTTGCAGGGGGATAGCTCCTACGAGCAGTACTTC. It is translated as CASSLQGDSSYEQYF.

The CDR3 loop is CATNRDYEGNQPQHF. The CDR3 region has the DNA TGTGCCACCAACCGGGACTATGAGGGCAATCAGCCCCAGCATTTT. This rearrangement joins TRBV10-3 to TRBJ1-5; TRBD1 might be the D (5 bases). The CDR3 has 15 residues. Trimming removed 10 bases at V and 2 bases at J, with 18 bases between. CDR1 is ENHRY, CDR2 SYGVKD, per germline.

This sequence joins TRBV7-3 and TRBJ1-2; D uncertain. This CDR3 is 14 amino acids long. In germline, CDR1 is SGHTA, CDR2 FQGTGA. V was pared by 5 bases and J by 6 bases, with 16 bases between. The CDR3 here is CASSTLGGRDGYTF. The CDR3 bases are TGTGCCAGCAGCACCCTTGGAGGACGGGATGGCTACACCTTC.

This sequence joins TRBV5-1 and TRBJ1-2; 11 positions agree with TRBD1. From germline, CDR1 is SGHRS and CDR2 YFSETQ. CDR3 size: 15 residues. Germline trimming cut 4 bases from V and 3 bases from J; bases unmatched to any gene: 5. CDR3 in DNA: TGCGCCAGCAGCCCCCGGGACAGGGGGGACTATGGCTACACCTTC. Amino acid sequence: CASSPRDRGDYGYTF.

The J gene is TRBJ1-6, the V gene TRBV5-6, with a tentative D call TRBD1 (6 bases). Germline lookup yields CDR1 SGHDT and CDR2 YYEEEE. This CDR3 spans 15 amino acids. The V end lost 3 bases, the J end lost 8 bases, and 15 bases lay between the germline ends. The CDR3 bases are TGTGCCAGCAGCTGGGATGGGGACAACTATTCACCCCTCCACTTT. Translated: CASSWDGDNYSPLHF.

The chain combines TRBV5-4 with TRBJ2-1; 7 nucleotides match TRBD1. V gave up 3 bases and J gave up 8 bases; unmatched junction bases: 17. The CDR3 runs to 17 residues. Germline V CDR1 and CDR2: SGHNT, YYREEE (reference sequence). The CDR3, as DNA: TGTGCCAGCAGCTCGAATAGGGCCCGGGACAGTGTCCATGAGCAGTTCTTC. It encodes CASSSNRARDSVHEQFF.

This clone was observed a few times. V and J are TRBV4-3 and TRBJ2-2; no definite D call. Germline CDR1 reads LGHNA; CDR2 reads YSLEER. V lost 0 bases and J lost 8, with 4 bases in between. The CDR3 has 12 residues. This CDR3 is CASSQDHGELFF. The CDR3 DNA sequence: TGCGCCAGCAGCCAAGATCATGGGGAGCTGTTTTTT.

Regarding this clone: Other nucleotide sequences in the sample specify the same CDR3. In nucleotides, the CDR3 is TGTGCCAGCAGGGGGGGCACCGGGGAGCTGTTTTTT. Translating gives CASRGGTGELFF. The chain recombines TRBV27 with TRBJ2-2, with D perhaps TRBD2 (6 bases). Germline lookup yields CDR1 MNHEY and CDR2 SMNVEV (reference sequence). The CDR3 has 12 amino acids. V was pared by 6 bases and J by 4 bases, with 6 bases between.

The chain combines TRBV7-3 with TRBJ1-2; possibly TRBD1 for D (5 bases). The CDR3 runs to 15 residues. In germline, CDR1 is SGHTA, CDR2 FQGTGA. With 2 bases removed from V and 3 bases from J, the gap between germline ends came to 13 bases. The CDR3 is CASSLSPGNDYGYTF. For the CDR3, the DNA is TGTGCCAGCAGCTTATCTCCAGGGAACGACTATGGCTACACCTTC.

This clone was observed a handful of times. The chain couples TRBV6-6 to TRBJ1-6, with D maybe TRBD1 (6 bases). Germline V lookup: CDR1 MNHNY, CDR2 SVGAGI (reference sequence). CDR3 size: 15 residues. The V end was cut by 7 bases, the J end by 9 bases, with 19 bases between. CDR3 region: CASNHRERKSSPLHF. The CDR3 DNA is TGTGCCAGCAATCACAGGGAGAGGAAAAGTTCACCCCTCCACTTT.

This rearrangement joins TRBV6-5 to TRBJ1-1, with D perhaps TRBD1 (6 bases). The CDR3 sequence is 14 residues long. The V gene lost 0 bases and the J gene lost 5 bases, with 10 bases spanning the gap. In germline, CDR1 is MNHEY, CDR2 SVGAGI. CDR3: CASSYSVQGTEAFF. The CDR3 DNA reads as TGTGCCAGCAGTTACTCTGTCCAGGGGACTGAAGCTTTCTTT.

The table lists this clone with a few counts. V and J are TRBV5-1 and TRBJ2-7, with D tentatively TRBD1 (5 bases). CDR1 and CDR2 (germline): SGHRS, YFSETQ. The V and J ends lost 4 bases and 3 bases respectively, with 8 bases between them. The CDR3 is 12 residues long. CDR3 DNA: TGCGCCAGCAGCACCACAGGCTACGAGCAGTACTTC. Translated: CASSTTGYEQYF. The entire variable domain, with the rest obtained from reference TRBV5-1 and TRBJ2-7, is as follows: KAGVTQTPRYLIKTRGQQVTLSCSPISGHRSVSWYQQTPGQGLQFLFEYFSETQRNKGNFPGRFSGRQFSNSRSEMNVSTLELGDSALYLCASSTTGYEQYFGPGTRLTVT.

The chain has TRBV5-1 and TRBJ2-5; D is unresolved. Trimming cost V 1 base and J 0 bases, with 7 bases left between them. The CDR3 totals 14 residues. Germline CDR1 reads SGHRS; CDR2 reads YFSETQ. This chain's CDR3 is CASSLLVYQETQYF. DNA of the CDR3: TGCGCCAGCAGCTTGCTAGTGTACCAAGAGACCCAGTACTTC.

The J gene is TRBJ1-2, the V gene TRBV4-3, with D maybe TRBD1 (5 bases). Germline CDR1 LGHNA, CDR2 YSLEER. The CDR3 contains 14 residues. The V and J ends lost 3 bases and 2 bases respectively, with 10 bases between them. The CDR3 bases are TGCGCCAGCAGCCAGGGGCTGGGAAACTATGGCTACACCTTC. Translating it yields CASSQGLGNYGYTF.

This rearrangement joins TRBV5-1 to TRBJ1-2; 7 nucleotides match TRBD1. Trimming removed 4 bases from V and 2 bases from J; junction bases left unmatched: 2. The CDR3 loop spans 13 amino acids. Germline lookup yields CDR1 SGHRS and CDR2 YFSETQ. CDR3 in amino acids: CASSRGQNYGYTF. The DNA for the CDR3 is TGCGCCAGCAGCCGGGGACAGAACTATGGCTACACCTTC.

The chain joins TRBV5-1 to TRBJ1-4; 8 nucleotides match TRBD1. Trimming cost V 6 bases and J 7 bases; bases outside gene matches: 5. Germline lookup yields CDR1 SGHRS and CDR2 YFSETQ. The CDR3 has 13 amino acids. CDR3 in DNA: TGCGCCAGCACCTCCGGGACAGGTGAAAAACTGTTTTTT. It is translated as CASTSGTGEKLFF.

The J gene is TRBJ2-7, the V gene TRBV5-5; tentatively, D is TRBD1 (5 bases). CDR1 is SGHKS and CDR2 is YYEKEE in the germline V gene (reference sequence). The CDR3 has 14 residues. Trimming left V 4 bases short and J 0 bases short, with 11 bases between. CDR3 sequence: CASSPLQDSYEQYF. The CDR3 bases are TGTGCCAGCAGCCCGTTACAGGACTCCTACGAGCAGTACTTC.

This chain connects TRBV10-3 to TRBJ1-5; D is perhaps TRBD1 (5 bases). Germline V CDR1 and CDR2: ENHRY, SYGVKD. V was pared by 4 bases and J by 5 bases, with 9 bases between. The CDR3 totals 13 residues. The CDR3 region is CAISGQGDQPQHF. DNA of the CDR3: TGTGCCATCAGTGGCCAAGGGGATCAGCCCCAGCATTTT.

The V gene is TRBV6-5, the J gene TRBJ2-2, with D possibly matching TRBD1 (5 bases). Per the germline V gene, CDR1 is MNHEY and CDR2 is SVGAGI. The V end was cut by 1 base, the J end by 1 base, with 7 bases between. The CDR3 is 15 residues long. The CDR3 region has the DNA TGTGCCAGCAGTTACTACACAGGGAACACCGGGGAGCTGTTTTTT. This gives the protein CASSYYTGNTGELFF.